The 24 T cell receptor beta chains below come from one sample, sequenced in a study of shared clonotypes between healthy human individuals. CD45RO-negative, CCR7-selected cells formed the naive CD8 fraction, which excluded terminally differentiated effector memory CD45RA+ cells. Profiled with immunoSEQ multiplex PCR; TCRdb holds only in-frame clones, not every one. Of 650,000 to 800,000 clones listed, roughly 94% are singletons. The sample taken for sequencing was naive CD8+ T cells sorted from blood. The receptors shown here come from a man aged 25-40 years in good health.

As to this clone: Sequence at one end of the junction differs from germline and may be a read error. The CDR3 protein is CASSRDPTYEQYF. CDR3 nucleotide sequence: TGTGCTAGCAGCCGAGACCCTACCTACGAGCAGTACTTC. The chain links TRBV7-7 to TRBJ2-7; no clear D. CDR1 and CDR2 from the germline V gene are SSHAT and FNYEAQ (reference sequence). The CDR3 loop spans 13 amino acids.

The V and J genes are TRBV7-8 and TRBJ2-5, with 7 bases fitting TRBD1. V was clipped by 2 bases and J by 8 bases; unmatched bases: 11. The germline V gene has CDR1 SGHVS and CDR2 FQNEAQ. This CDR3 is built from 15 residues. The CDR3 DNA follows: TGTGCCAGCAGCTTACGGACAGGTCTAAGTGAAACCCAGTACTTC. It translates to CASSLRTGLSETQYF.

Turning to this clone: This sample also contains other DNA sequences that code for the same CDR3. The V and J genes are TRBV5-1 and TRBJ2-1; D gene uncertain. Trimming cost V 4 bases and J 4 bases, with 3 bases left between them. Germline V gives CDR1 SGHRS, CDR2 YFSETQ. The CDR3 spans 11 residues. CDR3 nucleotide sequence: TGCGCCAGCAGCGATTACAATGAGCAGTTCTTC. The encoded protein is CASSDYNEQFF.

This clone was recorded once. The chain links TRBV19 to TRBJ2-3; TRBD2 matches at 13 bases. Germline V CDR1 and CDR2: LNHDA, SQIVND (reference sequence). V was pared by 4 bases and J by 4 bases, with 5 bases of the junction left unmatched. There are 16 residues in the CDR3. Written as DNA, the CDR3 is TGTGCCAGTAGTACCGGACTAGCGGGAGCGGCAGATACGCAGTATTTT. This codes for CASSTGLAGAADTQYF. Using reference TRBV19 and TRBJ2-3 for the parts outside the CDR3, the full variable domain is DGGITQSPKYLFRKEGQNVTLSCEQNLNHDAMYWYRQDPGQGLRLIYYSQIVNDFQKGDIAEGYSVSREKKESFPLTVTSAQKNPTAFYLCASSTGLAGAADTQYFGPGTRLTVL.

The chain uses TRBV9 and TRBJ1-1; unclear D gene. Trimming pared 6 bases from V and 5 bases from J, leaving 14 bases between. Looked up from germline, CDR1 is SGDLS and CDR2 is YYNGEE. CDR3 size: 13 residues. CDR3 sequence: CASIFWCWTEAFF. The DNA of the CDR3 is TGTGCCAGCATCTTCTGGTGTTGGACTGAAGCTTTCTTT.

The gene calls are TRBV13 and TRBJ2-2, with D unclear. Trimming shortened V by 3 bases and J by 7 bases, and 6 bases separated the two germline ends. This CDR3 is built from 12 residues. CDR1 PRHDT and CDR2 FYEKMQ come from the germline V gene (reference sequence). The CDR3 bases are TGTGCCAGCAGCTTTTTGGACGGGGAGCTGTTTTTT. It codes for CASSFLDGELFF.

The chain is built from TRBV27 and TRBJ2-7; no clear D gene. The V end was cut by 4 bases, the J end by 0 bases, with 7 bases between. The CDR3 has 13 amino acids. Germline V gene data show CDR1 as MNHEY and CDR2 as SMNVEV (reference sequence). The CDR3 DNA follows: TGTGCCAGCAGTTACGAGAGCTCCTACGAGCAGTACTTC. It is translated as CASSYESSYEQYF.

The V and J genes are TRBV9 and TRBJ2-1; 10 positions match TRBD2. This CDR3 has 15 amino acids. Germline trimming cut 1 base from V and 8 bases from J; bases unmatched to any gene: 6. Germline lookup yields CDR1 SGDLS and CDR2 YYNGEE. CDR3 amino acids: CASSVSSGSFDEQFF. CDR3 in DNA: TGTGCCAGCAGCGTATCTAGCGGGAGTTTCGATGAGCAGTTCTTC.

The genes are TRBV7-8 and TRBJ2-1; the D call may be TRBD1 or TRBD2 (6 bases each). Germline CDR1 reads SGHVS; CDR2 reads FQNEAQ. V lost 0 bases and J lost 4, with 19 bases in between. This CDR3 spans 18 amino acids. CDR3 region: CASSLAGSGEVPYNEQFF. CDR3 nucleotides: TGTGCCAGCAGCTTAGCGGGGTCAGGGGAGGTCCCGTACAATGAGCAGTTCTTC.

The V call is TRBV10-2, the J call TRBJ1-1; 9 bases align to TRBD1. The CDR3 loop spans 15 amino acids. CDR1 is WSHSY and CDR2 is SAAADI in the germline V gene. J lost 1 base, V lost 10 bases, and 10 bases had no gene match. CDR3 nucleotides: TGCGCCACCCAACTATCGGGACAGGGGAACACTGAAGCTTTCTTT. Translated: CATQLSGQGNTEAFF.

This chain connects TRBV25-1 to TRBJ1-5, with D perhaps matching TRBD1 (6 bases). The ends were cut back, 6 bases at V and 6 bases at J, with 15 bases in the middle. This CDR3 comprises 14 residues. Germline-derived CDR1 and CDR2 are MGHDK and SYGVNS. The CDR3 here is CASRGDNQSQPQHF. The CDR3 nucleotides read TGTGCCAGCAGAGGGGACAACCAAAGTCAGCCCCAGCATTTT. Full variable domain (remainder filled in from reference TRBV25-1 and TRBJ1-5): EADIYQTPRYLVIGTGKKITLECSQTMGHDKMYWYQQDPGMELHLIHYSYGVNSTEKGDLSSESTVSRIRTEHFPLTLESARPSHTSQYLCASRGDNQSQPQHFGDGTRLSIL.

The chain recombines TRBV19 with TRBJ2-7, with D tentatively TRBD2 (6 bases). The CDR3 is 14 amino acids. Germline V lookup: CDR1 LNHDA, CDR2 SQIVND (reference sequence). Trimming took 5 bases from V and 2 from J, leaving 13 bases between them. CDR3 sequence (DNA): TGTGCCAGTAGTTCGACGGGACTTACCTACGAGCAGTACTTC. It codes for CASSSTGLTYEQYF.

V and J are TRBV9 and TRBJ2-6; TRBD2 matches at 8 bases. The CDR3 has 18 amino acids. Germline CDR1 and CDR2: SGDLS and YYNGEE. V lost 2 bases and J lost 4; bases outside the gene matches: 11. DNA for the CDR3: TGTGCCAGCAGCGTGAATCCAGCGGGAGAAGCCGGGGCCAACGTCCTGACTTTC. Amino acids: CASSVNPAGEAGANVLTF.

V usage is TRBV7-9 and J usage is TRBJ1-4; no firm D call. Trimming left V 5 bases short and J 4 bases short, with 20 bases between. The CDR3 sequence is 17 residues long. Germline lookup yields CDR1 SEHNR and CDR2 FQNEAQ (reference sequence). The CDR3 sequence is CASSVSLGDTGNEKLFF. The CDR3 region has the DNA TGTGCCAGCAGCGTATCCCTCGGGGATACGGGTAATGAAAAACTGTTTTTT.

The chain has TRBV5-5 and TRBJ2-7; TRBD2 matches at 11 bases. In germline, CDR1 is SGHKS, CDR2 YYEKEE (reference sequence). The V segment lost 2 bases and the J segment 1 base; nucleotides outside the gene matches: 8. The CDR3 covers 17 residues. The CDR3 nucleotides are TGTGCCAGCAGCTTAGTAGCGGGAGGGCCTCGTTCCTACGAGCAGTACTTC. Its translation: CASSLVAGGPRSYEQYF.

The chain joins TRBV4-1 to TRBJ2-7; no clear D gene. Germline V CDR1 and CDR2: MGHRA, YSYEKL. The CDR3 loop spans 14 amino acids. Trimming removed 2 bases from V and 3 bases from J, with 11 bases in between. This CDR3 reads CASSQTVESYEQYF. In DNA, the CDR3 is TGCGCCAGCAGCCAAACGGTGGAAAGCTACGAGCAGTACTTC.

This chain links TRBV2 with TRBJ2-3; 9 positions agree with TRBD1. The V and J ends lost 8 bases and 2 bases, in that order; junction bases with no gene match: 5. The CDR3 length is 14 residues. Looked up from germline, CDR1 is SNHLY and CDR2 is FYNNEI. CDR3 in amino acids: CASFRTGVTDTQYF. The CDR3, as DNA: TGTGCCAGCTTCAGGACAGGGGTCACAGATACGCAGTATTTT.

The chain uses TRBV29-1 and TRBJ1-5; 8 nucleotides line up with TRBD1. V shed 5 bases, J shed 6 bases, and the junction held 6 bases outside the gene matches. The CDR3 spans 13 residues. CDR1 and CDR2 from the germline V gene are SQVTM and ANQGSEA. The CDR3 DNA reads as TGCAGCGTTTCGACAGGGGAAGGTCAGCCCCAGCATTTT. It yields the protein CSVSTGEGQPQHF.

This sequence joins TRBV18 and TRBJ1-1; 9 bases line up with TRBD1. CDR3 length: 14 amino acids. Germline-derived CDR1 and CDR2 are KGHSH and LQKENI. With 4 bases clipped from V and 4 bases from J, the junction kept 4 bases outside the gene matches. The CDR3 DNA is TGTGCCAGCTCACGCGGACAGGGGATCACTGAAGCTTTCTTT. This encodes CASSRGQGITEAFF.

V usage is TRBV6-5 and J usage is TRBJ2-7; no clear D. The V end was cut by 2 bases, the J end by 7 bases, with 15 bases between. This CDR3 comprises 14 residues. CDR1 and CDR2 (germline): MNHEY, SVGAGI. Here the CDR3 reads CASSYRRSTTEQYF. In nucleotides, the CDR3 is TGTGCCAGCAGTTACCGGCGGAGCACTACGGAGCAGTACTTC.

The chain is built from TRBV4-1 and TRBJ1-4; D remains unclear. The CDR3 runs to 14 residues. Trimming shortened V by 1 base and J by 2 bases, and 5 bases separated the two germline ends. The germline V gene encodes CDR1 MGHRA and CDR2 YSYEKL. Here the CDR3 reads CASSQAGTNEKLFF. CDR3 DNA: TGCGCCAGCAGCCAAGCGGGCACTAATGAAAAACTGTTTTTT.

V usage is TRBV11-2 and J usage is TRBJ2-1; D remains ambiguous. From germline, CDR1 is SGHAT and CDR2 FQNNGV. This CDR3 comprises 18 residues. The V gene lost 0 bases and the J gene lost 0 bases, with 15 bases spanning the gap. CDR3 nucleotides: TGTGCCAGCAGCTTAGAACCCGCGGTAGCTTACTCCTACAATGAGCAGTTCTTC. Its protein is CASSLEPAVAYSYNEQFF.

This clone was observed once. V is TRBV29-1 and J is TRBJ1-1; a weak D match, TRBD1 (5 bases). Germline V gives CDR1 SQVTM, CDR2 ANQGSEA. Trimming shortened V by 4 bases and J by 0 bases, and 12 bases separated the two germline ends. This CDR3 spans 14 amino acids. CDR3 region: CSVGRDVMNTEAFF. The CDR3 coding sequence is TGCAGCGTTGGCAGGGACGTCATGAACACTGAAGCTTTCTTT.

The CDR3 nucleotides read TGTGCCAGCAGCGCACTAGCGGCCCAAGAGACCCAGTACTTC. Its translation: CASSALAAQETQYF. The chain combines TRBV9 with TRBJ2-5, with TRBD2 matching over 8 bases. Germline lookup yields CDR1 SGDLS and CDR2 YYNGEE. The CDR3 totals 14 residues. Trimming removed 3 bases from V and 1 base from J; junction bases left unmatched: 2. The full variable domain, completed using reference TRBV9 and TRBJ2-5, is DSGVTQTPKHLITATGQRVTLRCSPRSGDLSVYWYQQSLDQGLQFLIQYYNGEERAKGNILERFSAQQFPDLHSELNLSSLELGDSALYFCASSALAAQETQYFGPGTRLLVL.